The table lists the clone carrying this T cell receptor beta chain with many counts. Germline V gene lookup returns CDR1 MNHEY and CDR2 SMNVEV (reference sequence). The CDR3 has 15 amino acids. The V gene lost 5 bases and the J gene lost 1 base, with 11 bases spanning the gap. Original analysis: It was from reference gene primer amplification that nucleated cell counts were estimated. The table came from immunoSEQ multiplex PCR; TCRdb's copy has only in-frame clones and leaves some out. D and trimming come from the DNA, and the V and J calls and clone size come from that table. This table has 300,000 to 400,000 clones, 85% to 90% appearing once. The data were taken from a study of blood T cell repertoires in COVID-19. Turning to the study itself: Spain, Italy and the United States supplied samples that represented acute and convalescent COVID-19. The analysed material was cDNA or gDNA that came from T cells, B-cell-depleted T cells, or PBMCs.

The specimen sequenced was peripheral blood. This clonotype was sampled from a woman between 65 and 79 years old with COVID-19, enrolled during active disease. The chain recombines TRBV27 with TRBJ1-4; D possibly corresponds to TRBD1 (6 bases). The DNA of the CDR3 is TGTGCCAGCAGTCCCCGGGACAAAACTAATGAAAAACTGTTTTTT. Translating it yields CASSPRDKTNEKLFF.